The present TCR beta chain was sequenced within a study of cytomegalovirus exposure and HLA in healthy donors. Germline V gene lookup returns CDR1 SNHLY and CDR2 FYNNEI. This CDR3 spans 15 amino acids. J gave up 4 bases and V 4 bases, and 7 bases lay outside the gene matches. The PCR ran on 60 Vbeta and 13 Jbeta primers. Using immunoSEQ multiplex PCR, the repertoire was profiled, and TCRdb retains in-frame clones only, with some absent. The sample records roughly 120,000 clones, roughly 77% being singletons. Donors were nominally healthy when sampled, though unrecorded immune exposures were likely. This TCR was sampled from a man in his fifties or sixties in good health and CMV-seropositive. The rearrangement links TRBV2 to TRBJ2-3; 8 bases are a match to TRBD2. Sequenced material: PBMCs. CDR3 bases: TGTGCCAGCAGTGTGATAGCGGGAAGATCAGATACGCAGTATTTT. This sequence encodes CASSVIAGRSDTQYF.